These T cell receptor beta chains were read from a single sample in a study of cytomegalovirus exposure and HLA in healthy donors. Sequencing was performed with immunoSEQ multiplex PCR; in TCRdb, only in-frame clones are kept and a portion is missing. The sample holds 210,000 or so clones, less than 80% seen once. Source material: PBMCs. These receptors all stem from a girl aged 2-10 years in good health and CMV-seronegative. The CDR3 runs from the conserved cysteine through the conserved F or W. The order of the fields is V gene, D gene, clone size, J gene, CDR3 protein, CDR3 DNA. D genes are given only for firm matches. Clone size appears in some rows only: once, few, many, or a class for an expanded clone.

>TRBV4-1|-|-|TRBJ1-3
CASSQKGVRDWAGNTIYF
TGCGCCAGCAGCCAAAAGGGAGTGCGGGACTGGGCTGGAAACACCATATATTTT
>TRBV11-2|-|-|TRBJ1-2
CASSLGNGRDGYTF
TGTGCCAGCAGCTTAGGAAATGGTCGCGATGGCTACACCTTC
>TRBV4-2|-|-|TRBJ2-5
CASSQVSSSAWETQYF
TGTGCCAGCAGCCAAGTGTCTAGTTCCGCTTGGGAGACCCAGTACTTC
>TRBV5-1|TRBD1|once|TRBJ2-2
CASSLSWTGATGELFF
TGCGCCAGCAGCTTGTCGTGGACAGGGGCCACCGGGGAGCTGTTTTTT
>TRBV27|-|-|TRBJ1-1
CASSREARVPTEAFF
TGTGCCAGCAGTCGCGAAGCACGGGTCCCCACTGAAGCTTTCTTT
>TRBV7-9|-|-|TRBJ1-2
CASSPRYGAGVQNGYTF
TGTGCCAGCAGCCCAAGATATGGCGCGGGGGTTCAGAACGGCTACACCTTC
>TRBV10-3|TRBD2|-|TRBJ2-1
CAISDGTSGNNEQFF
TGTGCCATCAGTGACGGGACTAGCGGAAACAATGAGCAGTTCTTC
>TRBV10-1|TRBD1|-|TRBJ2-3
CASSESGQGETDTQYF
TGCGCCAGCAGTGAGTCGGGACAGGGGGAAACAGATACGCAGTATTTT
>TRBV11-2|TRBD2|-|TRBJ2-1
CASSPTVSGGAGEQFF
TGTGCCAGCAGCCCCACCGTGAGCGGGGGGGCGGGTGAGCAGTTCTTC
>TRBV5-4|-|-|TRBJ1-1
CASSPDGATEAFF
TGTGCCAGCAGTCCAGACGGAGCCACTGAAGCTTTCTTT
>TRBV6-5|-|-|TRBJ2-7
CASSYSQMGRIEQYF
TGTGCCAGCAGTTACTCTCAAATGGGGCGGATAGAGCAGTACTTC
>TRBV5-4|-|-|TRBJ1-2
CASSREGRGGYTF
TGTGCCAGCAGCAGGGAAGGGAGGGGTGGCTACACCTTC
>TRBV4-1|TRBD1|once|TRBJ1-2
CASSQPTQGGGYTF
TGCGCCAGCAGCCAACCCACTCAGGGGGGAGGCTACACCTTC
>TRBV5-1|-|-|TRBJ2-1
CASSLSTGYNEQFF
TGCGCCAGCAGCTTGTCTACAGGCTACAATGAGCAGTTCTTC
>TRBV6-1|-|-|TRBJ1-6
CASSARDPRGSPLHF
TGTGCCAGCAGTGCGCGGGACCCTAGGGGTTCACCCCTCCACTTT
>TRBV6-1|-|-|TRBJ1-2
CASSEMTGSRGYTF
TGTGCCAGCAGTGAAATGACGGGAAGTCGGGGCTACACCTTC
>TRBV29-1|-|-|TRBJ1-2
CSVEGRNYGYTF
TGCAGCGTTGAAGGGCGGAACTATGGCTACACCTTC
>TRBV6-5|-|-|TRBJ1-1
CASVGVNTEAFF
TGTGCCAGCGTCGGGGTGAACACTGAAGCTTTCTTT
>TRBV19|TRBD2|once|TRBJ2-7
CASSMAGGAYEQYF
TGTGCCAGTAGTATGGCGGGGGGAGCCTACGAGCAGTACTTC
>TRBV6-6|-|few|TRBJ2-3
CASSRTVTDTQYF
TGTGCCAGCAGTAGGACAGTCACAGATACGCAGTATTTT
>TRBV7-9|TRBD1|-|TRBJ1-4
CASSFDSTRTGGEKLFF
TGTGCCAGCAGCTTTGATAGTACTCGGACAGGTGGTGAAAAACTGTTTTTT
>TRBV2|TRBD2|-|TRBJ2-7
CASSDSLAGGNYEQYF
TGTGCCAGCAGTGACTCCCTAGCGGGGGGTAACTACGAGCAGTACTTC
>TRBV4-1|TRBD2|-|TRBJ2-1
CASSPLGLPTNEQFF
TGCGCCAGCAGCCCCCTGGGACTACCTACGAATGAGCAGTTCTTC
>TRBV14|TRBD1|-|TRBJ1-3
CASSFRTGAGNTIYF
TGTGCCAGCAGTTTTAGGACAGGCGCTGGAAACACCATATATTTT
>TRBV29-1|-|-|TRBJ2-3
CSGGTGLSATDTQYF
TGCAGCGGAGGCACGGGACTTAGCGCGACAGATACGCAGTATTTT
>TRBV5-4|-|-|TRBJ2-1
CASSPGRGGPYNEQFF
TGTGCCAGCAGCCCGGGAAGGGGGGGCCCCTACAATGAGCAGTTCTTC
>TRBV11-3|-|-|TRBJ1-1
CASSGGAMNTEAFF
TGTGCCAGCAGCGGGGGGGCCATGAACACTGAAGCTTTCTTT
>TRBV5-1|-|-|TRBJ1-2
CASSLVTLGAYGYTF
TGCGCCAGCAGCTTGGTTACTCTGGGAGCCTATGGCTACACCTTC
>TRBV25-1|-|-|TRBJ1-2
CASEAEGYGYTF
TGTGCCAGCGAGGCTGAGGGCTATGGCTACACCTTC
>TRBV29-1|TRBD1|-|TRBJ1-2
CSVDRDSLNYGYTF
TGCAGCGTAGACCGGGACAGCCTTAACTATGGCTACACCTTC
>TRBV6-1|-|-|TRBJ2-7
CASSEAPGHGSYEQYF
TGTGCCAGCAGTGAAGCGCCAGGGCACGGGTCCTACGAGCAGTACTTC
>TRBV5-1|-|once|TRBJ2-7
CASSLGGELYEQYF
TGCGCCAGCAGCTTGGGGGGGGAGCTCTACGAGCAGTACTTC
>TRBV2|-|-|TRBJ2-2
CASRTTESELNTGELFF
TGTGCCAGCAGGACGACAGAGAGCGAATTGAACACCGGGGAGCTGTTTTTT
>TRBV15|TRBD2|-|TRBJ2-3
CATSSSYRGGETQYF
TGTGCCACCAGCAGCTCCTATCGGGGGGGCGAGACGCAGTATTTT
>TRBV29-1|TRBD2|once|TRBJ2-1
CSCWRGDGSYNEQFF
TGCAGTTGTTGGCGGGGGGACGGCTCCTACAATGAGCAGTTCTTC
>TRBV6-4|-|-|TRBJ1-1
CASSGTGRATEAFF
TGTGCCAGCAGTGGAACAGGGAGGGCCACTGAAGCTTTCTTT
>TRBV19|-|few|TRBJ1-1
CASSIGWRGRRKNTEAFF
TGTGCCAGTAGTATCGGTTGGAGGGGACGGAGGAAGAACACTGAAGCTTTCTTT
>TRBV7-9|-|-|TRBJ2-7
CASSFSRDNVKPYEQYF
TGTGCCAGCAGCTTCAGCCGGGACAACGTTAAGCCCTACGAGCAGTACTTC
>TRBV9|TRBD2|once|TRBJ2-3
CASSGGPGTTTDTQYF
TGTGCCAGCAGCGGAGGTCCCGGGACTACCACAGATACGCAGTATTTT
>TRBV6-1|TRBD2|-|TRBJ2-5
CASSEGLTGGQETQYF
TGTGCCAGCAGTGAAGGATTGACGGGGGGGCAAGAGACCCAGTACTTC
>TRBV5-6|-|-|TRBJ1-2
CASSLAQGSYGYTF
TGTGCCAGCAGCTTGGCTCAGGGCTCCTATGGCTACACCTTC
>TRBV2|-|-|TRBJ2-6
CASSVGVSGANVLTF
TGTGCCAGCAGTGTAGGGGTATCCGGGGCCAACGTCCTGACTTTC
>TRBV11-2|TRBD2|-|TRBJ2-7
CASSLGPTRGVNGDEQYF
TGTGCCAGCAGCTTAGGGCCGACTCGGGGGGTGAACGGGGACGAGCAGTACTTC